A single sample is the source of the 4 T cell receptor beta chains below, sequenced in a study of identical twins. TCRdb re-called the 5' RACE reads with MiXCR, one entry per CDR3 protein. The sample comprises 210,000 or so distinct CDR3 sequences, about 15% of which are singletons, and around two fifths rests with the top ten. These sequences were also reported in another study, on T cells expressing NK-cell markers.

Sequenced material: CD8+ T cells sorted from blood. The receptors here all came from a woman under 30 in good health.

Ten or more counts support this clonotype. The chain uses TRBV2 and TRBJ2-1; D ambiguous. There are 13 residues in the CDR3. CDR1 SNHLY and CDR2 FYNNEI come from the germline V gene. V lost 3 bases and J lost 0, with 3 bases in between. The CDR3 protein is CASSDSSYNEQFF. The CDR3 region has the DNA TGTGCCAGCAGTGATAGCTCCTACAATGAGCAGTTCTTC.

This clonotype appeared a few times. The chain has TRBV10-3 and TRBJ2-1, with a weak D call TRBD2 (5 bases). The CDR3 totals 16 residues. Trimming took off 2 bases at V and 13 bases at J, with 24 bases between the two ends. Germline lookup yields CDR1 ENHRY and CDR2 SYGVKD. The CDR3, as DNA: TGTGCCATCAGTGAGGGCCTGTTCGGGAATGAAATGAGACAGTTCTTC. It yields the protein CAISEGLFGNEMRQFF.

This clonotype was seen more than once but under ten times. The genes are TRBV2 and TRBJ2-1, with 12 bases lining up with TRBD2. The germline V gene encodes CDR1 SNHLY and CDR2 FYNNEI. CDR3 length: 17 amino acids. Trimming removed 6 bases from V and 7 bases from J; junction bases left unmatched: 13. The CDR3 region has the DNA TGTGCCAGCAGCCCACCGGGCCCGGGACTAGCGGGTAATGAGCAGTTCTTC. Translated: CASSPPGPGLAGNEQFF.

This clonotype was found a few times. The rearrangement uses TRBV7-9 and TRBJ2-7; unclear D gene. CDR3 length equals 12 residues. The V end was cut by 5 bases, the J end by 2 bases, with 7 bases between. Germline V gene sequence: CDR1 SEHNR, CDR2 FQNEAQ (reference sequence). CDR3 protein: CASSSETYEQYF. The CDR3 DNA reads as TGTGCCAGCAGCAGTGAGACCTACGAGCAGTACTTC.